This T cell receptor beta chain is drawn from a study of cytomegalovirus exposure and HLA in healthy donors. General study results and limits: The authors later linked a missense DCLRE1C variant to TCR beta V- and J-gene trimming. Rarity marked most TCR sequences, yet some public TCRs occurred in many donors. In an earlier analysis, productive rearrangement rates for most beta V segments clustered near 87% or 30%. Presence/absence comparisons presumed near-even sequencing depth among donors.

PCR involved 60 Vbeta and 13 Jbeta primers. Clones were sequenced by immunoSEQ multiplex PCR, and TCRdb holds only the in-frame ones, with some missing. The table includes 140,000 to 150,000 clones, over 60% detected once. Regarding this clone: No antigen is known for it.

The sample was PBMCs. The clonotype comes from a woman aged 25 to 39 in good health and CMV-seronegative.

In DNA, the CDR3 is TGTGCCAGCAGCGTAGCGACAGGGGGTTACTACGAGCAGTACTTC. The encoded protein is CASSVATGGYYEQYF. V gene TRBV9 combines with J gene TRBJ2-7; 9 positions agree with TRBD1. The trim removed 0 bases at V and 3 bases at J, leaving 4 bases unmatched. Germline values: CDR1 SGDLS, CDR2 YYNGEE. The CDR3 is 15 amino acids.